This TCR beta chain was sequenced during a study of cytomegalovirus exposure and HLA in healthy donors. General study points: Earlier results showed most TCR beta V segments being productive about 87% or about 30% of the time. For presence/absence analyses, sequencing depth was assumed to be roughly uniform across donors.

Comments on this clone: Antigen specificity is unknown.

Germline V gives CDR1 MNHNS, CDR2 SASEGT. The length of the CDR3 is 14 residues. Trimming removed 5 bases from V and 5 bases from J, with 15 bases in between. PCR used 60 Vbeta primers and 13 Jbeta primers. TCRdb's copy holds only in-frame clones and misses some; the assay was immunoSEQ multiplex PCR. The sample totals approximately 110,000 clones. The TCR comes from a man younger than 35 in good health and CMV-seronegative. This chain uses TRBV6-1 with TRBJ2-5; possible D gene TRBD1, 5 bases. Sequencing was performed on PBMCs. In nucleotides, the CDR3 is TGTGCCAGCAGTCTAGGGTTAAAGGGGGAGACCCAGTACTTC. It encodes CASSLGLKGETQYF.